This record concerns one T cell receptor (beta chain) sequence. The repertoire was sequenced with immunoSEQ multiplex PCR; TCRdb's copy has only in-frame clones and lacks some. The sample lists roughly 2 million clones; about 95% were seen once. This sample is drawn from a study of shared clonotypes between healthy human individuals. It was CD45RO-negative cells, positively selected for CCR7, that made up naive CD8 cells, with terminally differentiated effector memory CD45RA+ cells excluded. Trimming at V came to 4 bases and at J to 5 bases, leaving 10 bases not matched to a gene. The V gene's germline CDR1 is MNHNY and CDR2 SVGAGI (reference sequence). The CDR3 runs to 15 residues.

This sequence joins TRBV6-6 and TRBJ2-5, with 7 bases fitting TRBD1. Material: naive CD8+ T cells sorted from blood. The TCR originated in a man aged 18 to 29 in good health. Here the CDR3 reads CASSSRDRVLETQYF. CDR3 nucleotides: TGTGCCAGCAGTTCCAGAGACAGGGTATTGGAGACCCAGTACTTC.